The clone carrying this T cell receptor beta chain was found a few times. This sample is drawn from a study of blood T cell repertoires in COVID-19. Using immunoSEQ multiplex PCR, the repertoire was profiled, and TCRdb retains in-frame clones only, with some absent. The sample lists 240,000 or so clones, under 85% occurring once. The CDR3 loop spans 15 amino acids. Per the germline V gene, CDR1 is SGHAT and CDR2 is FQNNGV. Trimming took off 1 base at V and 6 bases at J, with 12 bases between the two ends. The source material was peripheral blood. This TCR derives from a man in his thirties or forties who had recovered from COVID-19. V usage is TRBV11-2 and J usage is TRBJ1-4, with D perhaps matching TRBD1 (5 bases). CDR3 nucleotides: TGTGCCAGCAGCTTAGGGAGGGGCAACGATGAAAAACTGTTTTTT. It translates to CASSLGRGNDEKLFF.